This entry lists 9 T cell receptor beta chains sequenced from one sample in a study of T cells in localized non-small cell lung cancer. TCRdb's table, derived via immunoSEQ multiplex PCR, lists solely in-frame clones and lacks some. Of approximately 83,000 clones in the sample, roughly 91% are singletons; the top ten hold roughly 20%. Sample: peripheral blood, taken before any cancer treatment. The receptors were gathered from a woman aged 40-70 years with stage I squamous cell lung carcinoma.

This clone has a handful of counts. The gene calls are TRBV2 and TRBJ1-5; no clear D. This CDR3 is 14 amino acids long. Trimming pared 4 bases from V and 3 bases from J, leaving 10 bases between. Germline CDR1 SNHLY, CDR2 FYNNEI. The CDR3 here is CASSVLQPNQPQHF. The CDR3 nucleotides are TGTGCCAGCAGTGTTCTACAGCCCAATCAGCCCCAGCATTTT.

The chain uses TRBV29-1 and TRBJ1-4; D unresolved. V was pared by 7 bases and J by 5 bases, with 14 bases between. This CDR3 has 13 residues. Germline CDR1 is SQVTM and CDR2 is ANQGSEA. The CDR3 loop is CSARRTLNEKLFF. Here the CDR3 DNA reads TGCAGCGCCAGACGTACCCTGAATGAAAAACTGTTTTTT.

CDR3 DNA sequence: TGTGCCAGCAGCGTAGTGGGTAGCGGGGGGCCCACAGATACGCAGTATTTT. As protein: CASSVVGSGGPTDTQYF. J is TRBJ2-3 and V is TRBV9, with 10 nucleotides matching TRBD2. The germline V gene encodes CDR1 SGDLS and CDR2 YYNGEE. This CDR3 comprises 17 residues. The ends lost 0 bases at V and 2 bases at J; junction bases unmatched: 6.

The gene calls are TRBV5-4 and TRBJ2-1, with TRBD1 matching over 7 bases. Germline V gene lookup returns CDR1 SGHNT and CDR2 YYREEE (reference sequence). With V trimmed by 0 bases and J by 2 bases, 2 bases remained unmatched. This CDR3 spans 15 amino acids. The CDR3 region is CASSLEDRTYNEQFF. In nucleotides, the CDR3 is TGTGCCAGCAGCTTGGAGGACAGGACCTACAATGAGCAGTTCTTC.

The V and J genes are TRBV30 and TRBJ1-2; 9 bases are a match to TRBD1. Germline V gives CDR1 GTSNPN, CDR2 SVGIG (reference sequence). Trimming took 1 base from V and 4 from J; bases not matched to a gene: 4. CDR3 length: 14 amino acids. The CDR3 region has the DNA TGTGCCTGGAGTGGGACAGGGGCGGGCTATGGCTACACCTTC. It codes for CAWSGTGAGYGYTF.

V and J are TRBV5-1 and TRBJ2-3, with TRBD1 matching over 7 bases. This CDR3 comprises 17 residues. The germline gives CDR1 SGHRS, CDR2 YFSETQ. Germline trimming cut 0 bases from V and 4 bases from J; bases unmatched to any gene: 11. CDR3 amino acids: CASSLVTMTGTADTQYF. The CDR3 DNA is TGCGCCAGCAGCTTGGTGACGATGACAGGGACCGCAGATACGCAGTATTTT.

The CDR3 DNA is TGTGCCAGTAGTATTTTTCGGCCAGGGAACACCGGGGAGCTGTTTTTT. It specifies CASSIFRPGNTGELFF. V gene TRBV19 combines with J gene TRBJ2-2, with no clear D. The V gene's germline CDR1 is LNHDA and CDR2 SQIVND (reference sequence). The V end lost 3 bases, the J end lost 1 base, and 12 bases lay between the germline ends. The CDR3 runs to 16 residues.

This rearrangement joins TRBV7-2 to TRBJ1-2; D is uncertain. CDR1 is SGHTA and CDR2 is FQGNSA in the germline V gene. The CDR3 extends over 14 amino acids. Between the trimmed V and J ends, which lost 2 bases and 4 bases, there was a span of 11 bases. DNA for the CDR3: TGTGCCAGCAGCTTATCGGGCACCCCCTATGGCTACACCTTC. Encoded protein: CASSLSGTPYGYTF.

This chain's CDR3 is CASRRDVREQYF. CDR3 sequence (DNA): TGTGCCAGCAGGAGGGACGTTCGCGAGCAGTACTTC. The V and J genes are TRBV6-5 and TRBJ2-7; tentatively, D is TRBD1 or TRBD2 (5 bases each). CDR3 length: 12 residues. From germline, CDR1 is MNHEY and CDR2 SVGAGI. Trimming shortened V by 6 bases and J by 6 bases, and 12 bases separated the two germline ends.